This T cell receptor (beta chain) was profiled in a study of blood T cells in healthy people across ages. The sample holds a few counts of this clonotype. A sample-barcoded 5' primer and a J-beta primer mix were used in a second PCR of roughly 7 to 12 cycles. TCRdb redid the calling of the 5' RACE reads with MiXCR, one entry per CDR3 protein. Of roughly 700,000 distinct CDR3 sequences detected, 25% appear once; the ten largest clones hold more than 8%. V shed 4 bases and J shed 3 bases, with 21 bases lying between them. The CDR3 runs to 18 residues. The germline gives CDR1 MNHNS, CDR2 SASEGT. This same sample was also taken into another study, of T cells of mothers and their children. From that report: Overlap ran slightly, non-significantly higher for related than unrelated mother-child pairs.

This receptor was taken from a boy younger than 18 in good health. Sequences were obtained from blood. The chain has TRBV6-1 and TRBJ2-2; weak D call: TRBD1 (6 bases). The CDR3 DNA reads TGTGCCAGCAGTGCCGATAACAGGGAAAGGGTGTACACCGGGGAGCTGTTTTTT. This encodes CASSADNRERVYTGELFF.